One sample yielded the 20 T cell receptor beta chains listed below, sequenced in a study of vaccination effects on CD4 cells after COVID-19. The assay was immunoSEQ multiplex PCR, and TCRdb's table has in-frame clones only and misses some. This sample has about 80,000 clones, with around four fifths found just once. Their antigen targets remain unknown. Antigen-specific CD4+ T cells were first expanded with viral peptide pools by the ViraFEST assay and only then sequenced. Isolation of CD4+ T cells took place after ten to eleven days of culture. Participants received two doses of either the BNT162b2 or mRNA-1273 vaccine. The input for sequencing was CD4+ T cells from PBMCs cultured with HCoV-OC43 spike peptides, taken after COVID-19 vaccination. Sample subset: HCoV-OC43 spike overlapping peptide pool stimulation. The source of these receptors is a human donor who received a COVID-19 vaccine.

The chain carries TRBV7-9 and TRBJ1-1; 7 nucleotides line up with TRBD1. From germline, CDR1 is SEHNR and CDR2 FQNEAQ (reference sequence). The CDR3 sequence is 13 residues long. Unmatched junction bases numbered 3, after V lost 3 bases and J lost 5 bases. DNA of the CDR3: TGTGCCAGCAGCTTGACAGGGAGAACTGAAGCTTTCTTT. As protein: CASSLTGRTEAFF.

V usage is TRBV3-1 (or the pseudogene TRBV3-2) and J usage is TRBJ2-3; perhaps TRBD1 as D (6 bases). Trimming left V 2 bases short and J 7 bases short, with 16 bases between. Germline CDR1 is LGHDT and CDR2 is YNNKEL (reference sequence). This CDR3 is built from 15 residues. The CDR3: CASSQTWGPGNTQYF. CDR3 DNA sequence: TGTGCCAGCAGCCAAACTTGGGGGCCCGGCAATACGCAGTATTTT.

The CDR3 region has the DNA TGCGCCAGCAGCTTTGGAGCTTATGTAGATACGCAGTATTTT. It codes for CASSFGAYVDTQYF. V is TRBV5-1 and J is TRBJ2-3; no clear D. This CDR3 has 14 amino acids. V lost 2 bases and J 5 bases, leaving 12 bases between the germline ends. From germline, CDR1 is SGHRS and CDR2 YFSETQ.

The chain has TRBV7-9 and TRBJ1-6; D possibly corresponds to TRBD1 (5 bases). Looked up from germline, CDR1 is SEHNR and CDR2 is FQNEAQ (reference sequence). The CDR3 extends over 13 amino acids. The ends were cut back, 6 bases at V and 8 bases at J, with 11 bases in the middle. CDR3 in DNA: TGTGCCAGCAGAAACGGCAGGGATTCACCCCTCCACTTT. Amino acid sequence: CASRNGRDSPLHF.

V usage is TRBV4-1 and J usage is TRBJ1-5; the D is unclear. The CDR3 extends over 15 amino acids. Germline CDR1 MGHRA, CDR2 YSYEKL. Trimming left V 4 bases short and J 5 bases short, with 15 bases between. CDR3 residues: CASSLEGQRYQPQHF. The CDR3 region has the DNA TGCGCCAGCAGCCTTGAAGGGCAGCGTTATCAGCCCCAGCATTTT.

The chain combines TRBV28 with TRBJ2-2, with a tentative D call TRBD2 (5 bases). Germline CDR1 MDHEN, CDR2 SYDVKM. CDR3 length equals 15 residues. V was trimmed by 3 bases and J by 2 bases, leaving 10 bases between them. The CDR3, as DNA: TGTGCCAGCAGTTTCTCCCGGGGTAACACCGGGGAGCTGTTTTTT. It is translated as CASSFSRGNTGELFF.

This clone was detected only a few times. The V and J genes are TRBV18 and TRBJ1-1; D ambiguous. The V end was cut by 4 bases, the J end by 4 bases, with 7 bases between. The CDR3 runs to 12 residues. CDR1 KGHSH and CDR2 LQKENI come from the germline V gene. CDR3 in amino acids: CASSRQRTEAFF. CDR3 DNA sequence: TGTGCCAGCTCACGACAACGCACTGAAGCTTTCTTT.

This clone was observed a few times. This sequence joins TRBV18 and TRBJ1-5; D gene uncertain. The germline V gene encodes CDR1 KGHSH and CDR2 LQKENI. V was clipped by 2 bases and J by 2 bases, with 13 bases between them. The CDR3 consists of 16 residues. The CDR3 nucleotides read TGTGCCAGCTCACCAGAGGCGGGGTCACGCAATCAGCCCCAGCATTTT. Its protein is CASSPEAGSRNQPQHF.

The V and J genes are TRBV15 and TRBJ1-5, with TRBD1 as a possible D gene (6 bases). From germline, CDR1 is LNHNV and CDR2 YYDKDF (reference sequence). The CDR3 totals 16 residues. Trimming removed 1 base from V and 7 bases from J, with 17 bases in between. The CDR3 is CATSRGQGGGRQPQHF. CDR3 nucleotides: TGTGCCACCAGCAGAGGGCAAGGGGGGGGGAGGCAGCCCCAGCATTTT.

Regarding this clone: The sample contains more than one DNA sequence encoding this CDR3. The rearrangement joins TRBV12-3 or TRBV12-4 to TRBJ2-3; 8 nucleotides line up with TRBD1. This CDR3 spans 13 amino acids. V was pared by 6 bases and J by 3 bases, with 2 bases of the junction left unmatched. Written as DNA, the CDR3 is TGTGCCAGCAGGCAGGGGGCGACAGATACGCAGTATTTT. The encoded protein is CASRQGATDTQYF.

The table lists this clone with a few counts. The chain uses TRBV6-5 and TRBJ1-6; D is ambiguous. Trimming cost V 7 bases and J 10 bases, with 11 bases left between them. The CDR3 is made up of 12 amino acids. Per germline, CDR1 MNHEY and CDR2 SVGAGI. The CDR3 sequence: CASTRQVSPLHF. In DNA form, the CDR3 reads TGTGCCAGCACTAGACAAGTCTCACCCCTCCACTTT.

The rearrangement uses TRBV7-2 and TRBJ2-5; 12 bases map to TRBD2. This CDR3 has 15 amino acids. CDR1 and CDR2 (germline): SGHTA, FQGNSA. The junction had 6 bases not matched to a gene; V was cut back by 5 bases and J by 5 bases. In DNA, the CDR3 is TGTGCCAGCAGCCCCAGACTAGCGGGGGCGGAGACCCAGTACTTC. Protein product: CASSPRLAGAETQYF.

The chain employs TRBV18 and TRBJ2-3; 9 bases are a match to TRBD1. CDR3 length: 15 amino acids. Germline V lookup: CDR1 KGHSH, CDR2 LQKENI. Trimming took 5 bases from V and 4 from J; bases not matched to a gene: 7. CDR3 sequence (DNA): TGTGCCAGCTCATCGGGACAGGGAAACGCAGATACGCAGTATTTT. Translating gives CASSSGQGNADTQYF.

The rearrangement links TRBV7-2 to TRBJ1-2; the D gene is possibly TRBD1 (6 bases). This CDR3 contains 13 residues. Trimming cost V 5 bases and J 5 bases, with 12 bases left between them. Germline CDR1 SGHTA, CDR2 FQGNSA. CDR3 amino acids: CASSAIQGYGYTF. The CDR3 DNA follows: TGTGCCAGCAGCGCGATACAGGGATATGGCTACACCTTC.

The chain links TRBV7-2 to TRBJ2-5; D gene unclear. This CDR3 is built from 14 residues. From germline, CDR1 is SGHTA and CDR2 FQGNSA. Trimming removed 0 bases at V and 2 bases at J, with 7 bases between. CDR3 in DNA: TGTGCCAGCAGCTTAGCGTCCAGGCAAGAGACCCAGTACTTC. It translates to CASSLASRQETQYF.

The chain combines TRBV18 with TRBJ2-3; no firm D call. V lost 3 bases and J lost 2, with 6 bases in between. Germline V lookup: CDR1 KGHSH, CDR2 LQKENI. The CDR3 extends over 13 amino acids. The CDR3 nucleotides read TGTGCCAGCTCACCCCCCCCCACAGATACGCAGTATTTT. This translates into CASSPPPTDTQYF.

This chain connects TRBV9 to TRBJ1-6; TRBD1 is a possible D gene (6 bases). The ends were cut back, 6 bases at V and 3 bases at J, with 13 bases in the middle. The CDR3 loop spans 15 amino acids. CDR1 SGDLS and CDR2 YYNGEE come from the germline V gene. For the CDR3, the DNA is TGTGCCAGCAACAGCGGACAGAACTATAATTCACCCCTCCACTTT. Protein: CASNSGQNYNSPLHF.

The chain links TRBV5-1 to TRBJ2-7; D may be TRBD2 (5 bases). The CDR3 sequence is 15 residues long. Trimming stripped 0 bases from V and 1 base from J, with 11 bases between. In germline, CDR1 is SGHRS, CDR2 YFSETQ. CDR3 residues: CASSLVGEGSYEQYV. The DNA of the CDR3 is TGCGCCAGCAGCTTGGTCGGGGAAGGGTCCTACGAGCAGTACGTC.

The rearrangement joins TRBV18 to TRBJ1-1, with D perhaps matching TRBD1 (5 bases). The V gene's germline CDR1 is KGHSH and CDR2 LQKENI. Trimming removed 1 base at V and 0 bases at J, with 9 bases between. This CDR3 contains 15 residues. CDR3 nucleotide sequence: TGTGCCAGCTCACCACGACAGACATTGAACACTGAAGCTTTCTTT. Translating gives CASSPRQTLNTEAFF.

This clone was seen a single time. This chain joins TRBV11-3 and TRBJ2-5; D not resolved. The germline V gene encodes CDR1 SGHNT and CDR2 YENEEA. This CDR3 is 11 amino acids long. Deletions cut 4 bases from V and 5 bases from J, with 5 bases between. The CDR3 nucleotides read TGTGCCAGCAGCTCTGGGGAGACCCAGTACTTC. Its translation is CASSSGETQYF.